Detailed here is one TCR beta chain. Its antigen is unidentified. V gave up 7 bases and J gave up 3 bases, with 13 bases separating them. CDR3 size: 14 residues. In germline, CDR1 is MDHEN, CDR2 SYDVKM. This sample was included in a study of T cell repertoires in cytomegalovirus infection. Study information: TCR beta signatures that were public indicated CMV infection and matching HLA type.

TCRdb recomputed calls from the reads with MiXCR, one row per CDR3 protein. The data show about 130,000 distinct CDR3 sequences, 20% to 30% seen once. Regarding the study as a whole: Cumulative frequency (of public TCR beta family members) identified carriers of CMV plus the relevant HLA.

This clonotype was sampled from a human donor in good health (CMV status not recorded). Some clones in this sample may be carry-over from other donors' samples. This sequence joins TRBV28 and TRBJ2-1, with no clear D. Sequencing was carried out using PBMCs, sequenced either directly or after in vitro stimulation (not recorded which). The CDR3 reads CASNIAPLYNEQFF. CDR3 DNA sequence: TGTGCCAGCAACATAGCCCCACTCTACAATGAGCAGTTCTTC.